This T cell receptor beta chain was found in a study of blood T cells in healthy people across ages. For this clonotype: Its antigen is unidentified.

CDR3 size: 21 residues. J gave up 2 bases and V 0 bases, and 18 bases lay outside the gene matches. Germline CDR1 reads SGHRS; CDR2 reads YFSETQ. A sample-barcoded 5' primer and a J-beta primer mix were used in a second PCR of about 7 to 12 cycles. TCRdb called the 5' RACE reads again in MiXCR, with one record for every CDR3 protein. The sample lists more than 1 million distinct CDR3 sequences; 40% to 55% were seen once. Notes on the study in general: Lack of knowledge of donor CMV status possibly confounded expanded clonotype changes.

They isolated at least 6 million PBMCs from each sample. This sequence was found in a woman aged 55-75 years in good health. The sample consisted of blood. This chain connects TRBV5-1 to TRBJ2-3, with 10 bases aligning to TRBD2. The CDR3 bases are TGCGCCAGCAGCTTGGCCCGTTCTAGCGGGAGTAGGGGACTGGACACAGATACGCAGTATTTT. Its translation: CASSLARSSGSRGLDTDTQYF.